These T cell receptor beta chains were read from a single sample in a study of cytomegalovirus exposure and HLA in healthy donors. Clones were read by immunoSEQ multiplex PCR, and TCRdb kept only the in-frame ones, dropping some. The sample carries approximately 140,000 clones, roughly four fifths recorded once. Specimen: PBMCs. These receptors originate from a man between 18 and 35 years old in good health and CMV-seropositive. The conserved cysteine and the conserved F or W are not part of the CDR3 here.

TRBV28,TRBJ1-2,ASSRFVGDGYT
TRBV2,TRBJ2-7,ASRARRGLGTYEQY
TRBV27,TRBJ1-4,ASKKQGAEKLF
TRBV27,TRBJ2-7,ASSLAALLSYEQY
TRBV28,TRBJ2-7,ASSPQSSGSYEQY
TRBV6-1,TRBJ1-6,ASSEATGANSPLH
TRBV7-2,TRBJ2-5,ASSLVAGGLGGSQY
TRBV6-5,TRBJ1-1,ASRGSAGAYEAF
TRBV27,TRBJ1-1,ASSPRGAGRATEAF
TRBV5-6,TRBJ1-2,ASSLRGNYGYT
TRBV19,TRBJ2-2,ASSPGSPSVELF
TRBV9,TRBJ2-2,ASSTVAGDTGELF
TRBV2,TRBJ1-2,ATGQALANYGYT
TRBV19,TRBJ2-7,ASSTRDSPYEQY
TRBV28,TRBJ2-3,ATQQRAGRTDTQY
TRBV27,TRBJ2-2,ASRTSGQGTGELF
TRBV7-6,TRBJ1-1,ASRPNPGQQGDEAF
TRBV10-1,TRBJ1-2,ASSGLGTGDGYT
TRBV30,TRBJ1-2,AWSVRGGAEGYT
TRBV15,TRBJ1-5,ATSTPPRTGWYQPQH
TRBV19,TRBJ1-2,ASSTVGGRNYGYT
TRBV29-1,TRBJ2-7,SVEDPPNEQY
TRBV18,TRBJ1-3,ASSPITAGNTIY
TRBV2,TRBJ2-1,ALSSVVAGGPQF
TRBV4-1,TRBJ1-4,ASSPQQGPNEKLF
TRBV2,TRBJ2-7,ASSEGEVGYEQY
TRBV7-9,TRBJ1-1,ASSSPRGGRNTEAF
TRBV6-1,TRBJ1-4,ATSPRTALREKLF
TRBV6-6,TRBJ2-5,ASSLPTGMGIQTQY
TRBV6-1,TRBJ1-2,ASSDRGQGLNYGYT
TRBV7-6,TRBJ2-1,ASSLGQGPNNEQF
TRBV5-1,TRBJ2-1,ASSLEAGGSYNEQF
TRBV30,TRBJ2-3,AWGGAGGSSPTQY
TRBV28,TRBJ1-2,ASTRGREEVVYT
TRBV5-1,TRBJ1-5,ASSLGTQGNQPQH
TRBV7-9,TRBJ1-1,SSSLAKGGPTEAF